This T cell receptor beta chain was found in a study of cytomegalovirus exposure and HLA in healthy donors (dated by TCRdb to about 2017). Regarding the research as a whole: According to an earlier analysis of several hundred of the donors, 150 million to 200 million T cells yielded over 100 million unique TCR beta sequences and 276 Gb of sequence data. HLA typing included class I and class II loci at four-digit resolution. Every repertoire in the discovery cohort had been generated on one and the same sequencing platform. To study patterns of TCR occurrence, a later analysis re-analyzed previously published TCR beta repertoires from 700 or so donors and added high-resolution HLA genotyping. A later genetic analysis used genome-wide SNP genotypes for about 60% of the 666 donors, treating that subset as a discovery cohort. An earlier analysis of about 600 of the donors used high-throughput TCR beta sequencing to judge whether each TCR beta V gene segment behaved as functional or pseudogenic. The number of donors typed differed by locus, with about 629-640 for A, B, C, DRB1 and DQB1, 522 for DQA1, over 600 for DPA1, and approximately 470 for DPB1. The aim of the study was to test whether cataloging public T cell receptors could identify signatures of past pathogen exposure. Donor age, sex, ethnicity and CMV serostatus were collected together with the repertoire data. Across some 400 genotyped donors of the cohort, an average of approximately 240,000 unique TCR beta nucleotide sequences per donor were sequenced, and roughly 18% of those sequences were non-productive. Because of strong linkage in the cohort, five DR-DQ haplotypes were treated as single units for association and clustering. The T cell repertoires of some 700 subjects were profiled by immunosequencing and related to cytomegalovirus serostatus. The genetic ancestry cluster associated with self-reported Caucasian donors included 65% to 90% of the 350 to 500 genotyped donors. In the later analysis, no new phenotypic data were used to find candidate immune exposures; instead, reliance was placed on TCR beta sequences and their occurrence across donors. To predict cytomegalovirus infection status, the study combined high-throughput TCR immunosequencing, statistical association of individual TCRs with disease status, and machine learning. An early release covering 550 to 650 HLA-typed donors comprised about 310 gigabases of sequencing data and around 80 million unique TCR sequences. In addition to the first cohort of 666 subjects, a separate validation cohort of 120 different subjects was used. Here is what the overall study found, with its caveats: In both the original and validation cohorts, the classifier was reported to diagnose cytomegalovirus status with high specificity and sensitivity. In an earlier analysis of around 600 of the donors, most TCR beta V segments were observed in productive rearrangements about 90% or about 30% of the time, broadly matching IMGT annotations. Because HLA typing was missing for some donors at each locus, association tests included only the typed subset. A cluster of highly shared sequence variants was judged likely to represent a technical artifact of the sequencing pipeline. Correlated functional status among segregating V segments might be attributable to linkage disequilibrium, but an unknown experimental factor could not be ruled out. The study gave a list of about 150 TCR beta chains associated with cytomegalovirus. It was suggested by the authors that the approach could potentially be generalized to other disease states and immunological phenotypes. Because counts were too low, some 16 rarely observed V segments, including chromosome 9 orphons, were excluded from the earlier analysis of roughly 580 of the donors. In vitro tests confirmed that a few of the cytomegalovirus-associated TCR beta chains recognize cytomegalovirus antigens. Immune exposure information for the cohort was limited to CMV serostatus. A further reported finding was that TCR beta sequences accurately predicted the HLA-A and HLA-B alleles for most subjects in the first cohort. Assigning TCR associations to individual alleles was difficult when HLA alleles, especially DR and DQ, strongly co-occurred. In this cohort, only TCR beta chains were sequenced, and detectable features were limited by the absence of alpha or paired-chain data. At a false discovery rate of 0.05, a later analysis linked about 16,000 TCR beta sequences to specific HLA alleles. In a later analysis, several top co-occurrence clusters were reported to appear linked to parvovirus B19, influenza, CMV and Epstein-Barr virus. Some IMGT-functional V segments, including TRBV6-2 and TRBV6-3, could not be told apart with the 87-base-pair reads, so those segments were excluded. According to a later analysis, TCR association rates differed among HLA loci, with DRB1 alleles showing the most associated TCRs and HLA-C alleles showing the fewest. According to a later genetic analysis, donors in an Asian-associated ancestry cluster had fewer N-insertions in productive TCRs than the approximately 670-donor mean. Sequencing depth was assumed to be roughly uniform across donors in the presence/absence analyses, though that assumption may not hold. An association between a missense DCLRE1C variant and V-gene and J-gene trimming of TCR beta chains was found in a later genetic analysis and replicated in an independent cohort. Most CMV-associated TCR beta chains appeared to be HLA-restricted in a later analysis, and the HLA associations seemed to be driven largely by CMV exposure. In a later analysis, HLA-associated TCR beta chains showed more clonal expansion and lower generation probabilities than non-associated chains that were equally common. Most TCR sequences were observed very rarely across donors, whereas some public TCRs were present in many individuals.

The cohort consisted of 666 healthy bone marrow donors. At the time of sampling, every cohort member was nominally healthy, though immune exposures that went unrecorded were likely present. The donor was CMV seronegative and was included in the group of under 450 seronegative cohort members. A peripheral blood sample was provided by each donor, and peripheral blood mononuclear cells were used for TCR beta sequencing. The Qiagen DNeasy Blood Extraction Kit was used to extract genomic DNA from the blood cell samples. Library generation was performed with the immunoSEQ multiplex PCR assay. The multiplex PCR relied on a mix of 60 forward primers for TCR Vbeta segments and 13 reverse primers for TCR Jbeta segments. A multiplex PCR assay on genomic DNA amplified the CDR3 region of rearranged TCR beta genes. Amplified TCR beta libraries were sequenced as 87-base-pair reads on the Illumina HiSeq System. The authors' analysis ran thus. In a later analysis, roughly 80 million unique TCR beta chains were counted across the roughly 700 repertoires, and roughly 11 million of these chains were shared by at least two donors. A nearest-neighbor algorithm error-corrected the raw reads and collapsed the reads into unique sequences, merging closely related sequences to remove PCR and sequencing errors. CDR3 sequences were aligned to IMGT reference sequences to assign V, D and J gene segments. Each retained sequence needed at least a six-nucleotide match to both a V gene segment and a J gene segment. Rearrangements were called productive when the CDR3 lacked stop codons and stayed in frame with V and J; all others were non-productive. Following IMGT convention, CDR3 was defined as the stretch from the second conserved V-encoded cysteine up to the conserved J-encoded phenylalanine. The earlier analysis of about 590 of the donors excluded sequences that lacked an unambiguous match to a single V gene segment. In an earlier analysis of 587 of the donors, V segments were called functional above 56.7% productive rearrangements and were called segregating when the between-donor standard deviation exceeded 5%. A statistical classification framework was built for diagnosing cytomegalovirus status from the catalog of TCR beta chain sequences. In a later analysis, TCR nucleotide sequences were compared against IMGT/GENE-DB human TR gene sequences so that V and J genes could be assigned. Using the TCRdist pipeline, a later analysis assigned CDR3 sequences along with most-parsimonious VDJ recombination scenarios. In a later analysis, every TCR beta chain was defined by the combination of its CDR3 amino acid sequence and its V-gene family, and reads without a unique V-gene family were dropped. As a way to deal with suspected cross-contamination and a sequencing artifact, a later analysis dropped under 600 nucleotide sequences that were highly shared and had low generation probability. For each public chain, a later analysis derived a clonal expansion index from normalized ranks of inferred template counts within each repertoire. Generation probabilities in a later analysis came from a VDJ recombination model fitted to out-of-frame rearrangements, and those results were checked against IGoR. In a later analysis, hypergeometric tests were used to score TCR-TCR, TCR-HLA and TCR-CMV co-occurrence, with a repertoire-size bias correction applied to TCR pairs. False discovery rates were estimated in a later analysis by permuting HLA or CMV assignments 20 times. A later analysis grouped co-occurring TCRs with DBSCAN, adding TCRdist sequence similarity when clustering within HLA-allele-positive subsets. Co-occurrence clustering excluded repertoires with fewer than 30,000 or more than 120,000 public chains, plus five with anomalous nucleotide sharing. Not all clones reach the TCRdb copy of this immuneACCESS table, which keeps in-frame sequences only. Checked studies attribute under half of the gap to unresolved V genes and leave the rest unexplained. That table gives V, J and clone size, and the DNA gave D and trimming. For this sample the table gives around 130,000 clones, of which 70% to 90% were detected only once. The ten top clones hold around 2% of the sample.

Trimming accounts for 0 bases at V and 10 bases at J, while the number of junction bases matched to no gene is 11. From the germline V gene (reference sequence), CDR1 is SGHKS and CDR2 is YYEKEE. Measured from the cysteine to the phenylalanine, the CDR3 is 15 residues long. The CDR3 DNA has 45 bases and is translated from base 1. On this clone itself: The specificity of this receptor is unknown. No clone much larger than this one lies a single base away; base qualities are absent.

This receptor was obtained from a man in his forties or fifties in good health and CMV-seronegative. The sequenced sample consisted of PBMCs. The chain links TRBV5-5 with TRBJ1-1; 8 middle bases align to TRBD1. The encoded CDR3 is CASSLDRGTREGAFF. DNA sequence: TGTGCCAGCAGCTTGGACAGGGGGACTCGGGAAGGAGCTTTCTTT. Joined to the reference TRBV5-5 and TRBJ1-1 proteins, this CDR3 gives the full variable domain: DAGVTQSPTHLIKTRGQQVTLRCSPISGHKSVSWYQQVLGQGPQFIFQYYEKEERGRGNFPDRFSARQFPNYSSELNVNALLLGDSALYLCASSLDRGTREGAFFGQGTRLTVV.